These 20 T cell receptor beta chains share one sample of origin, sequenced in a study of cytomegalovirus exposure and HLA in healthy donors. Vbeta (60) and Jbeta (13) primers were used in the PCR. Data came from immunoSEQ multiplex PCR; TCRdb stores just in-frame clones and leaves some out. The sample has 90,000 to 95,000 clones; approximately 81% are singletons. The sequenced material came from PBMCs. Receptor source: a girl aged 2 to 10 in good health and CMV-seropositive.

The rearrangement uses TRBV28 and TRBJ1-1; 7 positions agree with TRBD1. The junction had 5 bases not matched to a gene; V was cut back by 3 bases and J by 4 bases. Per germline, CDR1 MDHEN and CDR2 SYDVKM. The length of the CDR3 is 14 residues. In DNA, the CDR3 is TGTGCCAGCAGTTTGGCAGGGGGTAGCACTGAAGCTTTCTTT. Its translation is CASSLAGGSTEAFF. Based on the CDR3 plus reference TRBV28 and TRBJ1-1, the full variable domain is DVKVTQSSRYLVKRTGEKVFLECVQDMDHENMFWYRQDPGLGLRLIYFSYDVKMKEKGDIPEGYSVSREKKERFSLILESASTNQTSMYLCASSLAGGSTEAFFGQGTRLTVV.

This chain joins TRBV9 and TRBJ1-1; D remains unclear. Deletions cut 0 bases from V and 4 bases from J, with 16 bases between. Germline V gene sequence: CDR1 SGDLS, CDR2 YYNGEE. The CDR3 runs to 16 residues. CDR3 sequence reads: CASSVAQMNAGTEAFF. DNA for the CDR3: TGTGCCAGCAGCGTAGCTCAGATGAATGCGGGCACTGAAGCTTTCTTT.

The V call is TRBV5-4, the J call TRBJ2-2, with TRBD2 identical over 13 bases. The germline CDR1 and CDR2 sequences are SGHNT and YYREEE (reference sequence). The CDR3 has 18 residues. Trimming took 4 bases from V and 1 from J; bases not matched to a gene: 7. The CDR3: CASSGGLAGTRNTGELFF. CDR3 nucleotide sequence: TGTGCCAGCAGCGGGGGACTAGCGGGGACCAGGAACACCGGGGAGCTGTTTTTT.

CDR3 in amino acids: CAWGPGTGGPGAQHF. The CDR3 coding sequence is TGTGCCTGGGGGCCGGGGACAGGGGGCCCTGGGGCCCAGCATTTT. This sequence joins TRBV30 and TRBJ1-5; TRBD1 matches at 12 bases. With 5 bases clipped from V and 11 bases from J, the junction kept 13 bases outside the gene matches. CDR1 is GTSNPN, CDR2 SVGIG, per germline (reference sequence). The CDR3 extends over 15 amino acids.

The CDR3 nucleotides are TGTGCCAGCAGCTTAGGCCAGGGGGGCTACACCTTC. Its translation is CASSLGQGGYTF. The genes are TRBV7-9 and TRBJ1-2, with a tentative D call TRBD1 (6 bases). Trimming pared 1 base from V and 8 bases from J, leaving 8 bases between. Germline lookup yields CDR1 SEHNR and CDR2 FQNEAQ (reference sequence). This CDR3 is built from 12 residues.

The chain joins TRBV5-1 to TRBJ2-7, with 16 bases aligning to TRBD2. J gave up 3 bases and V 0 bases, and 3 bases lay outside the gene matches. The length of the CDR3 is 17 residues. The germline CDR1 and CDR2 sequences are SGHRS and YFSETQ. CDR3 protein: CASSLEGLAGGDYEQYF. CDR3 sequence (DNA): TGCGCCAGCAGCTTGGAGGGACTAGCGGGAGGGGACTACGAGCAGTACTTC.

V usage is TRBV30 and J usage is TRBJ1-5; D not resolved. Per the germline V gene, CDR1 is GTSNPN and CDR2 is SVGIG (reference sequence). This CDR3 has 13 amino acids. The V end was cut by 1 base, the J end by 6 bases, with 10 bases between. The CDR3: CAWSAQAGQPQHF. The CDR3 DNA is TGTGCCTGGAGTGCCCAGGCCGGTCAGCCCCAGCATTTT. The variable domain in full, with the rest retrieved from reference TRBV30 and TRBJ1-5, is SQTIHQWPATLVQPVGSPLSLECTVEGTSNPNLYWYRQAAGRGLQLLFYSVGIGQISSEVPQNLSASRPQDRQFILSSKKLLLSDSGFYLCAWSAQAGQPQHFGDGTRLSIL.

This clone was counted once. The chain carries TRBV30 and TRBJ2-7; 11 bases are a match to TRBD1. V lost 5 bases and J lost 5; bases outside the gene matches: 5. Looked up from germline, CDR1 is GTSNPN and CDR2 is SVGIG (reference sequence). The CDR3 sequence is 13 residues long. For the CDR3, the DNA is TGTGCCTGGGGTGGACAGGGGGCGAACGAGCAGTACTTC. Its protein product is CAWGGQGANEQYF.

This chain connects TRBV4-2 to TRBJ1-2; the D gene is possibly TRBD1 (5 bases). The CDR3 totals 15 residues. The V end was cut by 0 bases, the J end by 4 bases, with 12 bases between. Germline assignment: CDR1 LGHNA and CDR2 YNFKEQ. CDR3 bases: TGTGCCAGCAGCCAAGAGAGTCAGGGTTTCTATGGCTACACCTTC. It codes for CASSQESQGFYGYTF.

The V gene is TRBV6-1, the J gene TRBJ2-7; TRBD1 matches 10 bases. V lost 5 bases and J lost 5; bases outside the gene matches: 6. The CDR3 has 14 amino acids. Germline loops: CDR1 MNHNS, CDR2 SASEGT. This chain's CDR3 is CASSLDRGKDEQYF. The CDR3 region has the DNA TGTGCCAGCAGTTTGGACAGGGGGAAGGACGAGCAGTACTTC.

The V call is TRBV5-6, the J call TRBJ1-5; D is perhaps TRBD1 (6 bases). CDR3 length: 15 amino acids. Germline loops: CDR1 SGHDT, CDR2 YYEEEE. V lost 1 base and J 4 bases, leaving 12 bases between the germline ends. The CDR3 spells CASSLFDRKNQPQHF. The CDR3 DNA sequence: TGTGCCAGCAGCTTGTTCGACAGGAAGAATCAGCCCCAGCATTTT.

J is TRBJ2-7 and V is TRBV27, with D unclear. The V and J ends lost 5 bases and 3 bases respectively, with 17 bases between them. Germline V lookup: CDR1 MNHEY, CDR2 SMNVEV (reference sequence). The CDR3 runs 15 residues. The CDR3 spells CASSPISTSGYEQYF. CDR3 in DNA: TGTGCCAGCAGTCCAATCTCGACTTCGGGCTACGAGCAGTACTTC.

The chain joins TRBV5-1 to TRBJ1-1; 10 nucleotides line up with TRBD1. J gave up 0 bases and V 7 bases, and 3 bases lay outside the gene matches. The CDR3 loop spans 14 amino acids. Germline CDR1 SGHRS, CDR2 YFSETQ. The DNA of the CDR3 is TGCGCCAGCGGACAGGGGGACCTGAACACTGAAGCTTTCTTT. This codes for CASGQGDLNTEAFF.

The chain couples TRBV29-1 to TRBJ1-6; tentative D call: TRBD1 (5 bases). This CDR3 is 13 amino acids long. V lost 7 bases and J lost 9, with 16 bases in between. Germline CDR1 SQVTM, CDR2 ANQGSEA. CDR3 residues: CSATQGDGSPLHF. As DNA, the CDR3 is TGCAGCGCGACGCAGGGCGATGGTTCACCCCTCCACTTT.

The rearrangement joins TRBV9 to TRBJ1-1; TRBD1 aligns across 9 bases. The V gene's germline CDR1 is SGDLS and CDR2 YYNGEE. This CDR3 spans 15 amino acids. V lost 0 bases, J lost 4 bases, and 4 bases stayed unmatched. CDR3 residues: CASSVAGTGSTEAFF. CDR3 nucleotides: TGTGCCAGCAGCGTAGCGGGGACAGGGAGCACTGAAGCTTTCTTT.

The gene calls are TRBV5-6 and TRBJ2-5; D is unclear. The CDR3 loop spans 13 amino acids. Germline CDR1 SGHDT, CDR2 YYEEEE. Trimming stripped 4 bases from V and 3 bases from J, with 10 bases between. Here the CDR3 DNA reads TGTGCCAGCAGCCTCATGCGGAAAGAGACCCAGTACTTC. Translating gives CASSLMRKETQYF.

The chain carries TRBV30 and TRBJ2-1, with 9 bases fitting TRBD1. This CDR3 comprises 16 residues. Losses at the gene ends were 3 bases for V and 7 bases for J; bases not matched to a gene: 13. Germline CDR1 is GTSNPN and CDR2 is SVGIG (reference sequence). The CDR3 DNA reads as TGTGCCTGGAGGGATACCGGGACAGGGTTGGATAATGAGCAGTTCTTC. It specifies CAWRDTGTGLDNEQFF.

The chain is built from TRBV29-1 and TRBJ2-7; TRBD1 matches 9 bases. This CDR3 region has 15 residues. From germline, CDR1 is SQVTM and CDR2 ANQGSEA. The V and J ends lost 2 bases and 7 bases, in that order; junction bases with no gene match: 12. CDR3 coding DNA: TGCAGCGTTGAATTTGTGGGGGGGACAGGGCGGGAGCAGTACTTC. Translation gives CSVEFVGGTGREQYF.

This clone was detected only a few times. The chain combines TRBV7-2 with TRBJ1-4; 7 nucleotides line up with TRBD1. CDR1 SGHTA and CDR2 FQGNSA come from the germline V gene. CDR3 length: 13 amino acids. The V gene end was trimmed by 3 bases and the J gene end by 8 bases; junction bases not matched to a gene: 3. DNA of the CDR3: TGTGCCAGCAGCTTGAGGGGGCGAGAAAAACTGTTTTTT. Translated: CASSLRGREKLFF.

V is TRBV7-9 and J is TRBJ1-1, with TRBD1 matching 10 bases. Germline values: CDR1 SEHNR, CDR2 FQNEAQ (reference sequence). The ends lost 4 bases at V and 4 bases at J; junction bases unmatched: 0. The length of the CDR3 is 13 residues. The CDR3 DNA follows: TGTGCCAGCAGCTGGACAGGGGGCACTGAAGCTTTCTTT. Its translation is CASSWTGGTEAFF.